The 6 T cell receptor beta chains in this list originate from one sample, sequenced in a study of OX40 agonist ivuxolimab in advanced cancers. Only in-frame clones appear in the TCRdb table, and some are missing; sequencing was by immunoSEQ multiplex PCR. This sample has approximately 91,000 clones, with over 75% found just once. Specimen: CD4+ or CD8+ T cells sorted from blood, collected in a trial of the OX40 agonist ivuxolimab. These receptors originate from an adult with an advanced solid tumor such as melanoma, head and neck, liver or kidney cancer.

This clone is categorized as medium-sized. The chain couples TRBV7-9 to TRBJ1-2; D call uncertain. The CDR3 totals 13 residues. The germline CDR1 and CDR2 sequences are SEHNR and FQNEAQ (reference sequence). The V gene lost 2 bases and the J gene lost 7 bases, with 11 bases spanning the gap. CDR3 amino acids: CASSLRAGTGYTF. In DNA form, the CDR3 reads TGTGCCAGCAGCTTAAGGGCCGGTACTGGCTACACCTTC.

This clone was counted a single time. The J gene is TRBJ1-6, the V gene TRBV11-2, with D unclear. The V and J ends lost 0 bases and 7 bases respectively, with 13 bases between them. Per germline, CDR1 SGHAT and CDR2 FQNNGV. There are 16 residues in the CDR3. This CDR3 is CASSLDSAGSNSPLHF. The CDR3 bases are TGTGCCAGCAGCTTAGATTCGGCGGGGTCCAATTCACCCCTCCACTTT.

This clone showed up just once. The CDR3: CASSQDRGLDEKLFF. The CDR3 nucleotides read TGTGCCAGCAGCCAGGACAGGGGTTTGGATGAAAAACTGTTTTTT. The chain employs TRBV14 and TRBJ1-4; 9 bases line up with TRBD1. The CDR3 has 15 residues. V dropped 3 bases and J dropped 6; count of bases not matched to a gene: 5. The germline gives CDR1 SGHDN, CDR2 FVKESK.

The chain employs TRBV7-9 and TRBJ1-2; D gene ambiguous. V lost 3 bases and J lost 0, with 8 bases in between. This CDR3 is 14 amino acids long. Per germline, CDR1 SEHNR and CDR2 FQNEAQ (reference sequence). The CDR3 spells CASSLEGTNYGYTF. The CDR3, as DNA: TGTGCCAGCAGCTTGGAGGGAACTAACTATGGCTACACCTTC.

The rearrangement links TRBV18 to TRBJ2-1, with D tentatively TRBD1 (5 bases). Trimming shortened V by 2 bases and J by 10 bases, and 15 bases separated the two germline ends. This CDR3 is built from 14 residues. Looked up from germline, CDR1 is KGHSH and CDR2 is LQKENI. CDR3 protein: CASSPNQGVLEQFF. The DNA for the CDR3 is TGTGCCAGCTCACCAAATCAGGGCGTCTTGGAGCAGTTCTTC.

The rearrangement joins TRBV27 to TRBJ1-5; D gene ambiguous. This CDR3 has 16 amino acids. V shed 1 base and J shed 3 bases, with 13 bases lying between them. Germline values: CDR1 MNHEY, CDR2 SMNVEV (reference sequence). The chain's CDR3 is CASSLLSGPYNQPQHF. The CDR3 DNA sequence: TGTGCCAGCAGTTTATTGTCAGGCCCGTACAATCAGCCCCAGCATTTT.